The 13 T cell receptor beta chains presented below share a single source sample, sequenced in a study of immune heterogeneity within non-small cell lung tumors. The starting template was genomic DNA from bulk tumor, around 620 ng per sample. Surgery yielded several widely spaced biopsies per primary tumor. These patients got curative surgery after being newly diagnosed with untreated non-small cell lung cancer. It was with 32 V and 13 J primers that multiplex PCR amplified TCR beta CDR3. One entry per CDR3 protein, called by TCRdb with MiXCR from the multiplex PCR reads. The sample yields under 15,000 distinct CDR3 sequences, 23% seen once. Sample: lung tumor tissue. The receptor source for this set is a man aged 45-65 years with non-small cell lung cancer.

With respect to this clonotype: A much bigger clone sits one base away, suggesting this may be a read error. The V call is TRBV28, the J call TRBJ2-3; D remains ambiguous. The germline gives CDR1 MDHEN, CDR2 SYDVKM. The CDR3 is 16 amino acids. This chain's CDR3 is CTSSLNSLAGTDTQYF. Written as DNA, the CDR3 is TGTACCAGCAGTTTAAATAGTTTGGCAGGCACAGATACGCAGTATTTT.

This clonotype ranks as medium-sized. The chain carries TRBV28 and TRBJ2-6; no definite D call. Trimming took 3 bases from V and 3 from J, leaving 9 bases between them. Germline loops: CDR1 MDHEN, CDR2 SYDVKM. The length of the CDR3 is 15 residues. Here the CDR3 reads CASSLPLGGANVLTF. The DNA for the CDR3 is TGTGCCAGCAGTTTGCCGCTGGGTGGGGCCAACGTCCTGACTTTC. Looking up the rest from reference TRBV28 and TRBJ2-6 gives the full variable domain: DVKVTQSSRYLVKRTGEKVFLECVQDMDHENMFWYRQDPGLGLRLIYFSYDVKMKEKGDIPEGYSVSREKKERFSLILESASTNQTSMYLCASSLPLGGANVLTFGAGSRLTVL.

In its sample, this clonotype was seen many times. CDR3 DNA: TGTGCCAGCAGTTTTTCCGGGACCTCCCGGGGTGAGCAGTTCTTC. Residues: CASSFSGTSRGEQFF. The chain uses TRBV27 and TRBJ2-1; D may match TRBD1 or TRBD2 (5 bases each). Germline V gene sequence: CDR1 MNHEY, CDR2 SMNVEV (reference sequence). The CDR3 extends over 15 amino acids. V was shortened by 3 bases and J by 9 bases, with 18 bases between the two germline ends.

By share, this clonotype counts as medium-sized. The chain is built from TRBV28 and TRBJ1-2, with TRBD1 matching 7 bases. Looked up from germline, CDR1 is MDHEN and CDR2 is SYDVKM. The CDR3 consists of 13 residues. V shed 7 bases, J shed 7 bases, and the junction held 9 bases outside the gene matches. In DNA form, the CDR3 reads TGTGCCAGCAAGGCAGGGCAGGGGGGTGGCTACACCTTC. This gives the protein CASKAGQGGGYTF.

Comments on this clonotype: Being one base from a much bigger clone, this may be a read error. The J gene is TRBJ2-7, the V gene TRBV9; 10 bases agree with TRBD2. Germline CDR1 reads SGDLS; CDR2 reads YYNGEE. The CDR3 runs to 15 residues. The CDR3 spells CASSVEPSGSIEEYF. CDR3 nucleotide sequence: TGTGCCAGCAGCGTAGAGCCTAGCGGGAGTATCGAGGAGTACTTC.

In its sample, this clonotype is medium-sized. This rearrangement joins TRBV28 to TRBJ2-7; 15 bases match TRBD2. Germline V gene lookup returns CDR1 MDHEN and CDR2 SYDVKM. The V gene end was trimmed by 8 bases and the J gene end by 1 base; junction bases not matched to a gene: 9. CDR3 length: 17 residues. Here the CDR3 reads CASSRPGTSGRSYEQYF. CDR3 nucleotide sequence: TGTGCCAGCTCCCGGCCGGGGACTAGCGGGAGGTCCTACGAGCAGTACTTC.

This clonotype was seen at least ten times. The rearrangement uses TRBV28 and TRBJ2-1; D not certain. The CDR3 contains 14 residues. The ends were cut back, 5 bases at V and 12 bases at J, with 20 bases in the middle. Per the germline V gene, CDR1 is MDHEN and CDR2 is SYDVKM. In DNA, the CDR3 is TGTGCCAGCAGTCCGACTTCCCCAATTAACTGGCAGTTCTTC. It specifies CASSPTSPINWQFF.

Worth noting for this clonotype: A much larger clone lies one base from this, so it may be a read error. This rearrangement joins TRBV5-1 to TRBJ2-2, with 9 bases fitting TRBD1. The CDR3 has 16 amino acids. Germline assignment: CDR1 SGHRS and CDR2 YFSETQ. CDR3 nucleotides: TGCGACAGCAGCCCGGACAGGGGTTATAACACCGGGGAGCTGTTTTTT. Protein sequence: CDSSPDRGYNTGELFF.

A word on this clonotype: This may come from a read error, since a much larger clone is one base off. The chain recombines TRBV6-2 or TRBV6-3 with TRBJ1-1; perhaps TRBD1 as D (6 bases). The CDR3 is made up of 12 amino acids. Germline V gene lookup returns CDR1 MNHEY and CDR2 SVGEGT. DNA of the CDR3: TGTGCCAGCACCGTTGGACAGACTGAATCTTTCTTT. Translated, it gives CASTVGQTESFF.

As regards this clonotype: This clone may be a read error of a much larger clone one base away. The chain joins TRBV13 to TRBJ1-3; 7 nucleotides line up with TRBD1. The CDR3 length is 14 residues. CDR1 PRHDT and CDR2 FYEKMQ come from the germline V gene (reference sequence). The CDR3 spells CASSSTGLGNNIYF. The CDR3 nucleotides are TGTGCCAGCAGCTCGACAGGGCTAGGAAACAACATATATTTT.

The chain uses TRBV5-4 and TRBJ2-5; 15 bases are a match to TRBD2. Germline CDR1 and CDR2: SGHNT and YYREEE (reference sequence). The CDR3 contains 16 residues. The V segment lost 4 bases and the J segment 4 bases; nucleotides outside the gene matches: 5. CDR3 coding DNA: TGTGCCAGCAGCGGGGGACTAGCGGGGGGTGTAGAGACCCAGTACTTC. Protein product: CASSGGLAGGVETQYF.

A remark on this clonotype: Being one base from a much bigger clone, this may be a read error. V gene TRBV20-1 combines with J gene TRBJ2-7, with no clear D. V was pared by 7 bases and J by 2 bases, with 15 bases between. Germline CDR1 and CDR2: DFQATT and SNEGSKA (reference sequence). The CDR3 runs to 13 residues. The CDR3 coding sequence is TGCAGTGAGTGGAAATCGGGTGCCTACGAGCAGTACTTC. Protein product: CSEWKSGAYEQYF.

In regard to this clonotype: Possible read error: a much larger clone is one base away. The genes are TRBV9 and TRBJ1-2; weak D call: TRBD1 (5 bases). This CDR3 has 17 amino acids. Deletions cut 0 bases from V and 6 bases from J, with 21 bases between. Germline CDR1 SGDLS, CDR2 YYNGEE. CDR3 nucleotides: TGTGCCAGCAGCGTAGGGGGGGGGGACCCTTCGAAGGATGGCTACACCTTC. Translated, it gives CASSVGGGDPSKDGYTF. Full variable domain (rest looked up from reference TRBV9 and TRBJ1-2): DSGVTQTPKHLITATGQRVTLRCSPRSGDLSVYWYQQSLDQGLQFLIQYYNGEERAKGNILERFSAQQFPDLHSELNLSSLELGDSALYFCASSVGGGDPSKDGYTFGSGTRLTVV.